This passage covers 25 T cell receptor beta chains from one sample sequenced in a study of CD8 T cells in ankylosing spondylitis. TCRdb re-derived calls from the 5' RACE reads in MiXCR, one entry per CDR3 protein. In the table there are 350,000 to 450,000 distinct CDR3 sequences, roughly 20% of which are singletons. The source material was blood, either unsorted or a sorted T cell fraction (not recorded which). Every receptor here comes from a male donor with ankylosing spondylitis or in good health (not recorded which).

This chain uses TRBV6-2 or TRBV6-3 with TRBJ2-7; 7 bases are shared with TRBD2. This CDR3 comprises 13 residues. Germline V lookup: CDR1 MNHEY, CDR2 SVGEGT. V dropped 5 bases and J dropped 8; count of bases not matched to a gene: 9. Written as DNA, the CDR3 is TGTGCCAGCAGTCCGAGCGGGGCAAGCAAGCAGTACTTC. Residues: CASSPSGASKQYF.

This clonotype was seen more than once but under ten times. The chain employs TRBV20-1 and TRBJ1-1; the D is unclear. Germline CDR1 is DFQATT and CDR2 is SNEGSKA (reference sequence). This CDR3 has 14 amino acids. V lost 6 bases and J 4 bases, leaving 18 bases between the germline ends. The CDR3 nucleotides are TGCAGTGCCCGAGCCCCGGCGGCGGGCACTGAAGCTTTCTTT. Encoded protein: CSARAPAAGTEAFF.

The chain combines TRBV28 with TRBJ2-3; no clear D. Trimming stripped 2 bases from V and 2 bases from J, with 8 bases between. The CDR3 is 14 residues long. Germline CDR1 reads MDHEN; CDR2 reads SYDVKM. The CDR3 nucleotides read TGTGCCAGCAGTTTAATCCCCTTCACAGATACGCAGTATTTT. Encoded protein: CASSLIPFTDTQYF.

The rearrangement joins TRBV5-1 to TRBJ2-7; 9 bases align to TRBD2. The length of the CDR3 is 16 residues. Looked up from germline, CDR1 is SGHRS and CDR2 is YFSETQ. Trimming removed 0 bases from V and 3 bases from J; junction bases left unmatched: 7. This CDR3 reads CASSLAMAGGFYEQYF. The CDR3 nucleotides read TGCGCCAGCAGCTTGGCCATGGCGGGGGGGTTCTACGAGCAGTACTTC.

This clonotype was detected many times. This chain links TRBV20-1 with TRBJ2-5; D is perhaps TRBD1 (6 bases). V lost 1 base to trimming and J lost 1 base, with 10 bases between them. CDR3 length equals 14 residues. Germline V CDR1 and CDR2: DFQATT, SNEGSKA (reference sequence). CDR3 sequence (DNA): TGCAGTGCTAGAGGGGCGACAGGCCAAGAGACCCAGTACTTC. Translation: CSARGATGQETQYF.

This clonotype showed up just a few times. The chain carries TRBV4-1 and TRBJ2-7; D perhaps matches TRBD2 (6 bases). The germline V gene encodes CDR1 MGHRA and CDR2 YSYEKL. The V and J ends lost 0 bases and 5 bases respectively, with 17 bases between them. CDR3 length equals 16 residues. DNA for the CDR3: TGCGCCAGCAGCCAAGATGCGGGAATGGGTCTCCACGAGCAGTACTTC. Its translation is CASSQDAGMGLHEQYF.

The chain couples TRBV28 to TRBJ2-7; D gene unclear. The CDR3 length is 11 residues. The V gene's germline CDR1 is MDHEN and CDR2 SYDVKM. V lost 8 bases and J lost 2, with 7 bases in between. CDR3 region: CASQDPYEQYF. CDR3 DNA: TGTGCCAGCCAAGACCCCTACGAGCAGTACTTC. The full variable domain, with the rest looked up from reference TRBV28 and TRBJ2-7, is DVKVTQSSRYLVKRTGEKVFLECVQDMDHENMFWYRQDPGLGLRLIYFSYDVKMKEKGDIPEGYSVSREKKERFSLILESASTNQTSMYLCASQDPYEQYFGPGTRLTVT.

J is TRBJ2-1 and V is TRBV20-1, with TRBD2 matching 15 bases. The CDR3 is 16 residues long. Trimming removed 6 bases from V and 5 bases from J; junction bases left unmatched: 8. CDR1 DFQATT and CDR2 SNEGSKA come from the germline V gene (reference sequence). CDR3 region: CSATGTSGGIDNEQFF. The CDR3 DNA is TGCAGTGCCACTGGGACTAGCGGGGGGATCGACAATGAGCAGTTCTTC.

In its sample, this clonotype was seen many times. The rearrangement joins TRBV27 to TRBJ2-7; D call uncertain. Germline CDR1 reads MNHEY; CDR2 reads SMNVEV (reference sequence). V lost 5 bases and J 2 bases, leaving 10 bases between the germline ends. This CDR3 has 13 residues. This CDR3 reads CASSLQGPYEQYF. The CDR3 DNA is TGTGCCAGCAGTCTCCAAGGACCCTACGAGCAGTACTTC.

The V gene is TRBV6-5, the J gene TRBJ2-7; no clear D. CDR1 is MNHEY and CDR2 is SVGAGI in the germline V gene. The CDR3 is 14 residues long. The V gene lost 4 bases and the J gene lost 0 bases, with 10 bases spanning the gap. This chain's CDR3 is CASSSSLLSYEQYF. CDR3 bases: TGTGCCAGCAGTTCGTCCCTGCTCTCCTACGAGCAGTACTTC.

V usage is TRBV9 and J usage is TRBJ2-2; D is possibly TRBD2 (5 bases). Germline CDR1 is SGDLS and CDR2 is YYNGEE. The V gene lost 0 bases and the J gene lost 4 bases, with 10 bases spanning the gap. The CDR3 length is 15 residues. The CDR3 DNA follows: TGTGCCAGCAGCGTAGAGACTACCCTCACCGGGGAGCTGTTTTTT. It translates to CASSVETTLTGELFF.

This clonotype occurred many times. The chain carries TRBV5-1 and TRBJ2-7, with a tentative D call TRBD1 (6 bases). Germline CDR1 and CDR2: SGHRS and YFSETQ. The CDR3 covers 14 residues. Trimming stripped 0 bases from V and 0 bases from J, with 7 bases between. In DNA form, the CDR3 reads TGCGCCAGCAGCTTGGACAGGGTCTCCTACGAGCAGTACTTC. Its translation is CASSLDRVSYEQYF.

The CDR3 loop reads CASYGQGAWQETQYF. The CDR3 DNA reads TGTGCCAGCTACGGACAGGGGGCTTGGCAAGAGACCCAGTACTTC. The V and J genes are TRBV28 and TRBJ2-5; 11 bases are a match to TRBD1. The germline CDR1 and CDR2 sequences are MDHEN and SYDVKM. There are 15 residues in the CDR3. Trimming removed 8 bases from V and 2 bases from J; junction bases left unmatched: 7.

This clonotype appeared once. The chain employs TRBV27 and TRBJ1-1; D not certain. With 1 base removed from V and 1 base from J, the gap between germline ends came to 7 bases. The CDR3 has 14 residues. Germline V gene sequence: CDR1 MNHEY, CDR2 SMNVEV (reference sequence). The CDR3 DNA reads TGTGCCAGCAGTTTATATCCAGAGAACACTGAAGCTTTCTTT. This encodes CASSLYPENTEAFF.

This clonotype was seen more than once but under ten times. V and J are TRBV7-9 and TRBJ2-7; the D is unclear. Trimming pared 5 bases from V and 1 base from J, leaving 12 bases between. Germline V gene sequence: CDR1 SEHNR, CDR2 FQNEAQ (reference sequence). The CDR3 spans 14 residues. The CDR3 sequence: CASSRVLGSYEQYF. The CDR3 bases are TGTGCCAGCAGCCGTGTGCTCGGTTCCTACGAGCAGTACTTC.

This clonotype was counted between two and nine times. The chain uses TRBV12-3 or TRBV12-4 and TRBJ2-5; TRBD2 matches at 11 bases. The J segment lost 2 bases and the V segment lost 5 bases, leaving 7 bases of the junction unmatched. This CDR3 is built from 16 residues. CDR3 coding DNA: TGTGCCAGCAGTCTAAGACTAGCGGGGCTGCAAGAGACCCAGTACTTC. Translating gives CASSLRLAGLQETQYF.

A note on this clonotype: At one boundary the junction diverges from the germline segment, which might be a read error. The chain couples TRBV11-1 to TRBJ2-2; D remains unclear. The CDR3 is 13 amino acids. Germline assignment: CDR1 SGHAT and CDR2 FQDESV (reference sequence). The CDR3 region is CASSSENSGELFF. In DNA form, the CDR3 reads TGTGCCAGCAGCTCGGAGAACTCCGGGGAGCTGTTTTTT. Based on the CDR3 plus reference TRBV11-1 and TRBJ2-2, the full variable domain is EAEVAQSPRYKITEKSQAVAFWCDPISGHATLYWYRQILGQGPELLVQFQDESVVDDSQLPKDRFSAERLKGVDSTLKIQPAELGDSAMYLCASSSENSGELFFGEGSRLTVL.

The genes are TRBV11-2 and TRBJ2-4, with 9 bases aligning to TRBD1. Looked up from germline, CDR1 is SGHAT and CDR2 is FQNNGV. The CDR3 has 13 amino acids. With V trimmed by 8 bases and J by 5 bases, 4 bases remained unmatched. The CDR3 here is CASRDRVENIQYF. In DNA form, the CDR3 reads TGTGCCAGCCGGGACAGGGTAGAAAACATTCAGTACTTC. Full variable domain (outside the CDR3, taken from reference TRBV11-2 and TRBJ2-4): EAGVAQSPRYKIIEKRQSVAFWCNPISGHATLYWYQQILGQGPKLLIQFQNNGVVDDSQLPKDRFSAERLKGVDSTLKIQPAKLEDSAVYLCASRDRVENIQYFGAGTRLSVL.

The table lists this clonotype with a few counts. CDR3 sequence (DNA): TGTGCCAGCAGTTTATCGACCGGGGGAGAGACCCAGTACTTC. As protein: CASSLSTGGETQYF. The gene calls are TRBV27 and TRBJ2-5; tentatively, D is TRBD2 (6 bases). Trimming removed 0 bases at V and 4 bases at J, with 9 bases between. CDR3 length equals 14 residues. From germline, CDR1 is MNHEY and CDR2 SMNVEV (reference sequence).

V gene TRBV20-1 combines with J gene TRBJ2-7; 8 bases align to TRBD2. The CDR3 length is 16 residues. The J segment lost 6 bases and the V segment lost 0 bases, leaving 13 bases of the junction unmatched. Germline V lookup: CDR1 DFQATT, CDR2 SNEGSKA (reference sequence). This chain's CDR3 is CSARDRPTSDPSEQYF. CDR3 nucleotide sequence: TGCAGTGCTAGAGATCGACCGACTAGCGACCCTTCCGAGCAGTACTTC.

This clonotype was counted only a few times. The gene calls are TRBV4-1 and TRBJ1-5; 7 nucleotides align to TRBD1. Trimming at V came to 0 bases and at J to 4 bases, leaving 6 bases not matched to a gene. Germline V gives CDR1 MGHRA, CDR2 YSYEKL. The CDR3 is made up of 16 amino acids. CDR3 DNA: TGCGCCAGCAGCCAAGATGGACAGGAGCAAAATCAGCCCCAGCATTTT. Its protein is CASSQDGQEQNQPQHF.

This clonotype has just a few counts. V gene TRBV12-3 or TRBV12-4 combines with J gene TRBJ2-7; D gene unclear. Trimming shortened V by 5 bases and J by 1 base, and 15 bases separated the two germline ends. The CDR3 is 15 residues long. Written as DNA, the CDR3 is TGTGCCAGCAGTCCCGGCGGTCAGACGTCCTACGAGCAGTACTTC. Amino acid sequence: CASSPGGQTSYEQYF.

V and J are TRBV29-1 and TRBJ2-3, with unresolved D. V was pared by 1 base and J by 1 base, with 12 bases between. The V gene's germline CDR1 is SQVTM and CDR2 ANQGSEA. This CDR3 has 15 amino acids. The DNA of the CDR3 is TGCAGCGTTGAAGTAGTTGCCCCGGGCACAGATACGCAGTATTTT. It specifies CSVEVVAPGTDTQYF.

This clonotype came up a few times. The chain is built from TRBV29-1 and TRBJ2-7, with D unresolved. This CDR3 comprises 12 residues. From germline, CDR1 is SQVTM and CDR2 ANQGSEA. Deletions cut 3 bases from V and 2 bases from J, with 8 bases between. DNA of the CDR3: TGCAGCGTTGAGACGCTAACCTACGAGCAGTACTTC. Its protein is CSVETLTYEQYF.

A single count supports this clonotype. The genes are TRBV5-5 and TRBJ2-3; TRBD2 aligns across 7 bases. V gave up 3 bases and J gave up 5 bases; unmatched junction bases: 18. Germline lookup yields CDR1 SGHKS and CDR2 YYEKEE (reference sequence). This CDR3 region has 18 residues. CDR3 bases: TGTGCCAGCAGCTACCCCCACGCCCGGGGCGGGGGTCTAGATACGCAGTATTTT. Protein product: CASSYPHARGGGLDTQYF.